This T cell receptor (beta chain) was sequenced for a study of OX40 agonist ivuxolimab in advanced cancers. Study as a whole: Patients were dosed with the agonistic anti-OX40 (CD134) antibody ivuxolimab. Study conclusions and caveats: Clonal expansion by week 6 occurred in CD4+ and CD8+ blood T cells (at 0.1 to 3.0 mg/kg).

Sequencing used immunoSEQ multiplex PCR; TCRdb keeps in-frame clones, though not all of them. The sample consists of about 94,000 clones, around 94% of them appearing once. The germline CDR1 and CDR2 sequences are MNHEY and SVGAGI. V was shortened by 3 bases and J by 6 bases, with 9 bases between the two germline ends. The CDR3 loop spans 12 amino acids. The cohort excluded patients with autoimmune disease history or systemic immunosuppression. Note on this clone: The antigen is not known.

The V and J genes are TRBV6-5 and TRBJ2-7; no reliable D call. The sample here was CD4+ or CD8+ T cells sorted from blood, taken in a trial of the OX40 agonist ivuxolimab. The receptor comes from an adult with an advanced solid tumor such as melanoma, head and neck, liver or kidney cancer. The CDR3 DNA is TGTGCCAGCAGTTATCGGAGTGGCGAGCAGTACTTC. Encoded protein: CASSYRSGEQYF.